Listed below are T cell receptor beta chains from one sample, sequenced in a study of shared clonotypes between healthy human individuals. The table came from immunoSEQ multiplex PCR; TCRdb's copy has only in-frame clones and leaves some out. Among about 1.1 million clones, about 80% were seen once, and the ten largest hold around 0.6%. The sample taken for sequencing was memory CD4+ T cells from PBMCs. These TCRs come from a young man in good health. Some clones in this sample may be carry-over from other donors' samples. CDR3s include the opening cysteine and the closing phenylalanine or tryptophan. A D gene is named only where the DNA matches it firmly. Clone size is stated in some rows and not others, as once, few, many or a class when expanded.

d_gene: NA; j_gene: TRBJ1-5; v_gene: TRBV28; abundance: NA; CDR3aa: CASSSGAYSNQPQHF; CDR3nt: TGTGCCAGCAGTTCGGGAGCTTATAGCAATCAGCCCCAGCATTTT
d_gene: TRBD2; j_gene: TRBJ2-1; v_gene: TRBV5-1; abundance: NA; CDR3aa: CASSLIAGEGNEQFF; CDR3nt: TGCGCCAGCAGCCTTATAGCGGGAGAGGGTAATGAGCAGTTCTTC
d_gene: TRBD2; j_gene: TRBJ2-3; v_gene: TRBV11-3; abundance: NA; CDR3aa: CASSGGGSGSTDTQYF; CDR3nt: TGTGCCAGCAGCGGAGGTGGTAGCGGGAGCACAGATACGCAGTATTTT
d_gene: NA; j_gene: TRBJ2-2; v_gene: TRBV5-1; abundance: once; CDR3aa: CASSLEMVTGELFF; CDR3nt: TGCGCCAGCAGCTTGGAGATGGTAACCGGGGAGCTGTTTTTT
d_gene: NA; j_gene: TRBJ2-5; v_gene: TRBV14; abundance: NA; CDR3aa: CASSQAGSETQYF; CDR3nt: TGTGCCAGCAGCCAAGCAGGGAGTGAGACCCAGTACTTC
d_gene: NA; j_gene: TRBJ2-7; v_gene: TRBV5-1; abundance: NA; CDR3aa: CASGGQGASSYEQYF; CDR3nt: TGCGCCAGCGGTGGCCAGGGCGCGTCCTCCTACGAGCAGTACTTC
d_gene: NA; j_gene: TRBJ2-3; v_gene: TRBV6-5; abundance: NA; CDR3aa: CASSYQSSSTDTQYF; CDR3nt: TGTGCCAGCAGTTATCAGTCTTCTAGCACAGATACGCAGTATTTT
d_gene: TRBD1; j_gene: TRBJ2-6; v_gene: TRBV18; abundance: NA; CDR3aa: CASSLPGQGAGANVLTF; CDR3nt: TGTGCCAGCTCACTACCGGGACAGGGGGCTGGGGCCAACGTCCTGACTTTC
d_gene: NA; j_gene: TRBJ2-6; v_gene: TRBV6-1; abundance: once; CDR3aa: CASTSISGANVLTF; CDR3nt: TGTGCCAGCACCTCTATCTCTGGGGCCAACGTCCTGACTTTC
d_gene: NA; j_gene: TRBJ1-1; v_gene: TRBV5-1; abundance: NA; CDR3aa: CASSATTGRTEAFF; CDR3nt: TGCGCCAGCAGCGCTACTACAGGGCGCACTGAAGCTTTCTTT
d_gene: TRBD2; j_gene: TRBJ2-3; v_gene: TRBV7-2; abundance: NA; CDR3aa: CASSLVAGVDTQYF; CDR3nt: TGTGCCAGCAGCTTAGTGGCGGGGGTAGATACGCAGTATTTT
d_gene: TRBD2; j_gene: TRBJ2-1; v_gene: TRBV7-9; abundance: NA; CDR3aa: CASSLAGGRNYNEQFF; CDR3nt: TGTGCCAGCAGCTTAGCGGGAGGGAGGAACTACAATGAGCAGTTCTTC
d_gene: TRBD2; j_gene: TRBJ2-5; v_gene: TRBV2; abundance: NA; CDR3aa: CASSEAGAMQETQYF; CDR3nt: TGTGCCAGCAGCGAAGCGGGAGCGATGCAAGAGACCCAGTACTTC
d_gene: TRBD1; j_gene: TRBJ1-1; v_gene: TRBV28; abundance: NA; CDR3aa: CASSLTGTGVTAFF; CDR3nt: TGTGCCAGCAGTTTAACCGGGACAGGGGTAACAGCTTTCTTT
d_gene: NA; j_gene: TRBJ2-2; v_gene: TRBV7-3; abundance: NA; CDR3aa: CASSLYDTGELFF; CDR3nt: TGTGCCAGCAGCTTATACGACACCGGGGAGCTGTTTTTT
d_gene: NA; j_gene: TRBJ2-7; v_gene: TRBV19; abundance: NA; CDR3aa: CASSVPGRGSYEQYF; CDR3nt: TGTGCCAGTAGTGTACCGGGACGCGGCTCATACGAGCAGTACTTC
d_gene: NA; j_gene: TRBJ2-2; v_gene: TRBV18; abundance: NA; CDR3aa: CASFARGSGTGELFF; CDR3nt: TGTGCCAGCTTCGCACGGGGGAGTGGGACCGGGGAGCTGTTTTTT
d_gene: NA; j_gene: TRBJ1-2; v_gene: TRBV6-5; abundance: once; CDR3aa: CASSYAVSANYGYTF; CDR3nt: TGTGCCAGCAGTTACGCCGTCAGCGCTAACTATGGCTACACCTTC
d_gene: NA; j_gene: TRBJ2-2; v_gene: TRBV4-2; abundance: NA; CDR3aa: CASSQDGWPNTGELFF; CDR3nt: TGTGCCAGCAGCCAAGACGGCTGGCCAAACACCGGGGAGCTGTTTTTT
d_gene: TRBD2; j_gene: TRBJ2-5; v_gene: TRBV29-1; abundance: NA; CDR3aa: CSVGRLAATSETQYF; CDR3nt: TGCAGCGTTGGCCGACTAGCGGCCACGTCGGAGACCCAGTACTTC
d_gene: NA; j_gene: TRBJ1-2; v_gene: TRBV11-3; abundance: few; CDR3aa: CASSLDRRRSYGYTF; CDR3nt: TGTGCCAGCAGCTTAGATCGCCGGCGGAGCTATGGCTACACCTTC
d_gene: NA; j_gene: TRBJ1-1; v_gene: TRBV28; abundance: NA; CDR3aa: CASSLESTPEAFF; CDR3nt: TGTGCCAGCAGTTTAGAGTCCACACCTGAAGCTTTCTTT
d_gene: NA; j_gene: TRBJ1-1; v_gene: TRBV29-1; abundance: few; CDR3aa: CSVENPRGLYNTEAFF; CDR3nt: TGCAGCGTTGAGAATCCCCGGGGCCTCTATAACACTGAAGCTTTCTTT
d_gene: NA; j_gene: TRBJ1-3; v_gene: TRBV9; abundance: NA; CDR3aa: CASSLRPSSGNTIYF; CDR3nt: TGTGCCAGCAGCCTAAGGCCGAGCTCTGGAAACACCATATATTTT
d_gene: NA; j_gene: TRBJ2-7; v_gene: TRBV5-6; abundance: NA; CDR3aa: CASSPEGWDEQYF; CDR3nt: TGTGCCAGCAGTCCGGAGGGGTGGGACGAGCAGTACTTC
d_gene: TRBD2; j_gene: TRBJ2-5; v_gene: TRBV6-6; abundance: few; CDR3aa: CASSLAGVGGSETQYF; CDR3nt: TGTGCCAGCAGCCTAGCGGGAGTTGGAGGATCGGAGACCCAGTACTTC
d_gene: TRBD1; j_gene: TRBJ2-7; v_gene: TRBV5-7; abundance: few; CDR3aa: CASSFQGAPCLSYEQYF; CDR3nt: TGTGCCAGCAGCTTTCAGGGGGCGCCTTGCCTCTCCTACGAGCAGTACTTC
d_gene: TRBD2; j_gene: TRBJ2-5; v_gene: TRBV7-9; abundance: NA; CDR3aa: CASSPIWTSGRSVKTQYF; CDR3nt: TGTGCCAGCAGCCCGATTTGGACTAGCGGGAGGAGTGTAAAGACCCAGTACTTC
d_gene: NA; j_gene: TRBJ2-1; v_gene: TRBV7-6; abundance: NA; CDR3aa: CASSVILSYNEQFF; CDR3nt: TGTGCCAGCAGCGTGATCTTATCCTACAATGAGCAGTTCTTC
d_gene: NA; j_gene: TRBJ2-5; v_gene: TRBV28; abundance: many; CDR3aa: CASSSLGATQETQYF; CDR3nt: TGTGCCAGCAGTTCCCTCGGGGCGACCCAAGAGACCCAGTACTTC
d_gene: NA; j_gene: TRBJ2-6; v_gene: TRBV11-2; abundance: NA; CDR3aa: CASRKPGQGSGANVLTF; CDR3nt: TGTGCCAGCAGGAAGCCGGGGCAGGGCTCTGGGGCCAACGTCCTGACTTTC
d_gene: NA; j_gene: TRBJ2-1; v_gene: TRBV29-1; abundance: NA; CDR3aa: CSGEGGARVDEQFF; CDR3nt: TGCAGCGGTGAGGGGGGGGCGCGAGTAGATGAGCAGTTCTTC
d_gene: NA; j_gene: TRBJ2-1; v_gene: TRBV25-1; abundance: NA; CDR3aa: CASSPRGGVSYNEQFF; CDR3nt: TGTGCCAGCAGTCCCCGAGGGGGAGTGTCCTACAATGAGCAGTTCTTC
d_gene: NA; j_gene: TRBJ2-7; v_gene: TRBV7-9; abundance: NA; CDR3aa: CASSRGGDEQYF; CDR3nt: TGTGCCAGCTCCCGGGGCGGCGACGAGCAGTACTTC
d_gene: TRBD2; j_gene: TRBJ2-2; v_gene: TRBV19; abundance: NA; CDR3aa: CASSMRVLAGATGELFF; CDR3nt: TGTGCCAGTAGTATGAGAGTACTAGCGGGAGCCACCGGGGAGCTGTTTTTT
d_gene: TRBD2; j_gene: TRBJ2-5; v_gene: TRBV6-1; abundance: NA; CDR3aa: CASSEGRTSGRRETQYF; CDR3nt: TGTGCCAGCAGTGAAGGGCGGACTAGCGGGAGGAGGGAGACCCAGTACTTC
d_gene: TRBD1; j_gene: TRBJ2-7; v_gene: TRBV2; abundance: NA; CDR3aa: CASSEARTGAYEQYF; CDR3nt: TGTGCCAGCAGTGAAGCGAGGACAGGGGCCTACGAGCAGTACTTC
d_gene: TRBD1; j_gene: TRBJ1-5; v_gene: TRBV28; abundance: NA; CDR3aa: CASSLWGLAGGGQPQHF; CDR3nt: TGTGCCAGCAGTTTATGGGGCCTCGCAGGGGGCGGTCAGCCCCAGCATTTT
d_gene: NA; j_gene: TRBJ2-7; v_gene: TRBV30; abundance: NA; CDR3aa: CAWERRGPYEQYF; CDR3nt: TGTGCCTGGGAACGGAGGGGGCCCTACGAGCAGTACTTC
d_gene: TRBD1; j_gene: TRBJ2-5; v_gene: TRBV19; abundance: NA; CDR3aa: CASSTPGQGARETQYF; CDR3nt: TGTGCCAGTAGTACGCCGGGACAGGGGGCACGGGAGACCCAGTACTTC
d_gene: TRBD1; j_gene: TRBJ2-7; v_gene: TRBV4-2; abundance: NA; CDR3aa: CASSPRTGTTYEQYF; CDR3nt: TGTGCCAGCAGCCCGAGGACAGGGACAACCTACGAGCAGTACTTC
d_gene: NA; j_gene: TRBJ1-3; v_gene: TRBV5-1; abundance: NA; CDR3aa: CASSFTVGFSSGNTIYF; CDR3nt: TGCGCCAGCAGCTTTACGGTCGGGTTTAGTTCTGGAAACACCATATATTTT
d_gene: NA; j_gene: TRBJ1-2; v_gene: TRBV6-1; abundance: few; CDR3aa: CASSEAGRGTNYGYTF; CDR3nt: TGTGCCAGCAGTGAAGCGGGCAGGGGTACTAACTATGGCTACACCTTC
d_gene: NA; j_gene: TRBJ2-1; v_gene: TRBV7-2; abundance: NA; CDR3aa: CASSPSRGLYNEQFF; CDR3nt: TGTGCCAGCAGCCCCTCCAGGGGTCTTTACAATGAGCAGTTCTTC
d_gene: TRBD1; j_gene: TRBJ1-2; v_gene: TRBV28; abundance: NA; CDR3aa: CASSLPGTGGNGYTF; CDR3nt: TGTGCCAGCAGTTTACCTGGGACAGGGGGGAATGGCTACACCTTC
d_gene: NA; j_gene: TRBJ2-1; v_gene: TRBV7-3; abundance: NA; CDR3aa: CASSLTSEGGDEQFF; CDR3nt: TGTGCCAGCAGCTTAACCTCGGAAGGGGGAGATGAGCAGTTCTTC
d_gene: NA; j_gene: TRBJ1-2; v_gene: TRBV2; abundance: NA; CDR3aa: CASSTLPGNYGYTF; CDR3nt: TGTGCCAGCAGTACCCTCCCAGGGAACTATGGCTACACCTTC
d_gene: NA; j_gene: TRBJ1-3; v_gene: TRBV27; abundance: few; CDR3aa: CASSSLGVSGNTIYF; CDR3nt: TGTGCCAGCAGTTCACTGGGAGTCTCTGGAAACACCATATATTTT
d_gene: TRBD2; j_gene: TRBJ2-1; v_gene: TRBV28; abundance: NA; CDR3aa: CASSSSGRTYNEQFF; CDR3nt: TGTGCCAGCAGTAGCAGCGGGAGGACCTACAATGAGCAGTTCTTC
d_gene: NA; j_gene: TRBJ2-6; v_gene: TRBV27; abundance: NA; CDR3aa: CASSFGTIYGDPGANVLTF; CDR3nt: TGTGCCAGCAGTTTTGGGACCATTTACGGGGACCCTGGGGCCAACGTCCTGACTTTC
d_gene: NA; j_gene: TRBJ2-2; v_gene: TRBV7-9; abundance: once; CDR3aa: CASPSKGGQPRENTGELFF; CDR3nt: TGTGCCAGCCCCTCCAAGGGGGGTCAACCACGGGAAAATACCGGGGAGCTGTTTTTT